This TCR beta chain originates from a study of T cell responses to AZD1222 COVID-19 vaccine. Per the germline V gene, CDR1 is MNHEY and CDR2 is SMNVEV (reference sequence). This CDR3 is 21 amino acids long. V lost 4 bases and J lost 2; bases outside the gene matches: 17. Repertoires were generated with immunoSEQ multiplex PCR, while TCRdb's copy carries only in-frame clones and drops some. This sample has 120,000 to 150,000 clones, with approximately 90% found just once. The V gene is TRBV27, the J gene TRBJ2-5; 15 nucleotides align to TRBD2. The sequencing used peripheral blood, collected 28 days after the second AZD1222 dose. The sequence came from an adult who received the AZD1222 COVID-19 vaccine. CDR3 region: CASSSYPPLPGLAGGQETQYF. The CDR3 DNA is TGTGCCAGCAGTTCCTACCCACCCCTACCGGGACTAGCGGGAGGACAAGAGACCCAGTACTTC.